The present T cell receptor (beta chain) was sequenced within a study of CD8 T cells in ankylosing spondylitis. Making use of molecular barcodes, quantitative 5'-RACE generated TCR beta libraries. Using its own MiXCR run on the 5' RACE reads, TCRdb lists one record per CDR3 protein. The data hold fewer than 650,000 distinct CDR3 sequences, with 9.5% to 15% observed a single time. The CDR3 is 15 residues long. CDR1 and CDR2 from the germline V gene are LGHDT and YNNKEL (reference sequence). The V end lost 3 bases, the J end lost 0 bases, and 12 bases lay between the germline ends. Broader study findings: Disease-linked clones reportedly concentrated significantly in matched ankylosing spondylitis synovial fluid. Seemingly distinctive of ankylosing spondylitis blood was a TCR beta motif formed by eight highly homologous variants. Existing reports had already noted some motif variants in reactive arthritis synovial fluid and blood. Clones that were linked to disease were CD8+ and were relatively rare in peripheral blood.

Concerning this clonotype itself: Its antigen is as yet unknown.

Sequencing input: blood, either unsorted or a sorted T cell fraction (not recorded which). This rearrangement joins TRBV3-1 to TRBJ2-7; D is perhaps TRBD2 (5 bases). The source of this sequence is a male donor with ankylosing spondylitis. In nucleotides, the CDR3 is TGTGCCAGCAGCCATTACGGGATAAGCTCCTACGAGCAGTACGTC. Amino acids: CASSHYGISSYEQYV.